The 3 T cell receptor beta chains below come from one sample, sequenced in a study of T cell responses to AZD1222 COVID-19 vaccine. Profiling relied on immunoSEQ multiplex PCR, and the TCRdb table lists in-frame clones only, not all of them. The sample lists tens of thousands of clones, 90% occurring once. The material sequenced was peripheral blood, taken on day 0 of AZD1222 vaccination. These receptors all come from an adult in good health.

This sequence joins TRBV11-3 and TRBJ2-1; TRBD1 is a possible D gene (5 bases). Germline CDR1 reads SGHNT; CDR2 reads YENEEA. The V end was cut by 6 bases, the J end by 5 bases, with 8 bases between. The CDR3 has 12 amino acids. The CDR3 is CASRKTDNEQFF. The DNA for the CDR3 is TGTGCCAGCAGAAAGACAGACAATGAGCAGTTCTTC.

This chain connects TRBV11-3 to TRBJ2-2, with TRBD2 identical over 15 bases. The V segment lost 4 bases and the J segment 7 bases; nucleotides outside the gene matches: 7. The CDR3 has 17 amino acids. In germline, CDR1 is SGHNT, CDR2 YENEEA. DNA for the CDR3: TGTGCCAGCAGCTCGCGGACTAGCGGGAGGGCGAGCGGGGAGCTGTTTTTT. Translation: CASSSRTSGRASGELFF.

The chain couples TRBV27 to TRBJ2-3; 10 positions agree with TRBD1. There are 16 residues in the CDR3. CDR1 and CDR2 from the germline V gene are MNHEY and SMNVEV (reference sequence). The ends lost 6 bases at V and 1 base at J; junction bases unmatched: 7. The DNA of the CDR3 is TGTGCCAGCAGCCCGCCCGGGACAGGGGGCACAGATACGCAGTATTTT. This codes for CASSPPGTGGTDTQYF.